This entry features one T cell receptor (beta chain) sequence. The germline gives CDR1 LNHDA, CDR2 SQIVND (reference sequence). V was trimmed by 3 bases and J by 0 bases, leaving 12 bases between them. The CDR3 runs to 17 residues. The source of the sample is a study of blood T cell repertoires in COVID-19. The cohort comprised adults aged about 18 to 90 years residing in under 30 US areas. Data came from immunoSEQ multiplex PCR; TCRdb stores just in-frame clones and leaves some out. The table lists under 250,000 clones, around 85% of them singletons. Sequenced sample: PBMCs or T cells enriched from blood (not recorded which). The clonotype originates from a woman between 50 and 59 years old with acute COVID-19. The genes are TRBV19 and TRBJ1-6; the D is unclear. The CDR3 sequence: CASSIPIRSSYNSPLHF. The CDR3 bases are TGTGCCAGTAGTATTCCGATTCGCAGCTCCTATAATTCACCCCTCCACTTT. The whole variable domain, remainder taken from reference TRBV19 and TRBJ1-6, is DGGITQSPKYLFRKEGQNVTLSCEQNLNHDAMYWYRQDPGQGLRLIYYSQIVNDFQKGDIAEGYSVSREKKESFPLTVTSAQKNPTAFYLCASSIPIRSSYNSPLHFGNGTRLTVT.